This entry lists 20 T cell receptor beta chains sequenced from one sample in a study of neurological immune-mediated disorders (dated by TCRdb to between 2018 and 2021). Libraries came from 5' RACE. Sequenced on an Illumina HiSeq 2500. TCRdb applied fastp at Q25 and MiXCR to the public reads, then kept only in-frame beta chains. Entries that share a CDR3 protein sequence are merged under the most common genes and DNA. The sample data list 40,000 to 45,000 distinct CDR3 sequences, and around 6% of these were observed just once. The ten largest clones add up to about 0.5% of the sample. Sequenced sample: CD4+ T cells from blood. The origin of the receptors is a woman between 40 and 50 years old in good health.

This clonotype appeared many times. The chain has TRBV24-1 and TRBJ2-4; TRBD1 matches 9 bases. V shed 10 bases, J shed 6 bases, and the junction held 9 bases outside the gene matches. Germline V CDR1 and CDR2: KGHDR, SFDVKD. This CDR3 spans 14 amino acids. CDR3 sequence reads: CATQGGQGTNIQYF. The CDR3 DNA is TGTGCCACGCAAGGGGGACAGGGTACAAACATTCAGTACTTC.

This clonotype was picked up many times. The V call is TRBV7-9, the J call TRBJ2-1, with unresolved D. CDR1 is SEHNR and CDR2 is FQNEAQ in the germline V gene (reference sequence). This CDR3 is 16 amino acids long. V lost 3 bases to trimming and J lost 0 bases, with 12 bases between them. The CDR3 reads CASSFSRGGSYNEQFF. The CDR3 coding sequence is TGTGCCAGCAGCTTCTCTAGAGGCGGCTCCTACAATGAGCAGTTCTTC.

The gene calls are TRBV18 and TRBJ1-2; no firm D call. CDR3 size: 17 residues. Trimming took 2 bases from V and 1 from J, leaving 17 bases between them. The germline CDR1 and CDR2 sequences are KGHSH and LQKENI. For the CDR3, the DNA is TGTGCCAGCTCACCAGAACAAGGGAAAAGCAGTAACTATGGCTACACCTTC. Protein: CASSPEQGKSSNYGYTF.

This clonotype was recorded many times. The chain carries TRBV5-1 and TRBJ2-7, with 8 bases aligning to TRBD1. CDR3 size: 17 residues. The J segment lost 0 bases and the V segment lost 0 bases, leaving 8 bases of the junction unmatched. CDR1 is SGHRS and CDR2 is YFSETQ in the germline V gene. The CDR3 loop is CASSLGRDRPSSYEQYF. The CDR3 bases are TGCGCCAGCAGCTTGGGGAGGGACAGGCCCAGCTCCTACGAGCAGTACTTC.

This clonotype was counted at least ten times. V and J are TRBV6-2 or TRBV6-3 and TRBJ1-2, with a weak D call TRBD1 (6 bases). The CDR3 is 15 amino acids. The V end was cut by 2 bases, the J end by 0 bases, with 10 bases between. Germline values: CDR1 MNHEY, CDR2 SVGEGT. In DNA form, the CDR3 reads TGTGCCAGCAGTTACCCAAGGGGGACTAACTATGGCTACACCTTC. Translating gives CASSYPRGTNYGYTF.

The chain employs TRBV4-1 and TRBJ1-4, with D tentatively TRBD1 (5 bases). Germline CDR1 MGHRA, CDR2 YSYEKL. The CDR3 extends over 15 amino acids. Trimming removed 4 bases at V and 5 bases at J, with 14 bases between. Here the CDR3 reads CASSRGGIENEKLFF. The CDR3 region has the DNA TGCGCCAGCAGCCGGGGGGGAATCGAGAATGAAAAACTGTTTTTT.

This clonotype was seen ten or more times. The chain is built from TRBV7-9 and TRBJ2-2; possible D gene TRBD2, 6 bases. Trimming took 8 bases from V and 6 from J, leaving 13 bases between them. From germline, CDR1 is SEHNR and CDR2 FQNEAQ (reference sequence). The CDR3 sequence is 13 residues long. CDR3 sequence reads: CASGRDPPGELFF. CDR3 nucleotides: TGTGCCAGCGGGCGGGACCCACCCGGGGAGCTGTTTTTT. Using reference TRBV7-9 and TRBJ2-2 for the parts outside the CDR3, the full variable domain is DTGVSQNPRHKITKRGQNVTFRCDPISEHNRLYWYRQTLGQGPEFLTYFQNEAQLEKSRLLSDRFSAERPKGSFSTLEIQRTEQGDSAMYLCASGRDPPGELFFGEGSRLTVL.

V gene TRBV4-3 combines with J gene TRBJ2-5, with 7 bases aligning to TRBD2. V gave up 1 base and J gave up 3 bases; unmatched junction bases: 2. CDR3 length equals 14 residues. Germline lookup yields CDR1 LGHNA and CDR2 YSLEER. In DNA form, the CDR3 reads TGCGCCAGCAGCCAAGGACTAGCTGAAGAGACCCAGTACTTC. Protein: CASSQGLAEETQYF.

This clonotype was seen at least ten times. The chain is built from TRBV7-2 and TRBJ1-4; a weak D match, TRBD1 (6 bases). The CDR3 sequence is 15 residues long. In germline, CDR1 is SGHTA, CDR2 FQGNSA. Trimming took 4 bases from V and 3 from J, leaving 12 bases between them. CDR3 coding DNA: TGTGCCAGCAGCTCGCAAGGGGGTTCTAATGAAAAACTGTTTTTT. Translated: CASSSQGGSNEKLFF.

This clonotype was counted at least ten times. The rearrangement links TRBV6-2 or TRBV6-3 to TRBJ2-7; weak D call: TRBD1 (5 bases). Germline CDR1 is MNHEY and CDR2 is SVGEGT. V dropped 4 bases and J dropped 4 bases, with 17 bases sitting between them. This CDR3 contains 15 residues. CDR3 sequence (DNA): TGTGCCAGCAGTTCCCCAGACAGCACCATTTACGAGCAGTACTTC. Its translation: CASSSPDSTIYEQYF.

This clonotype was observed many times. The chain is built from TRBV30 and TRBJ1-5, with 8 bases fitting TRBD1. In germline, CDR1 is GTSNPN, CDR2 SVGIG (reference sequence). V was pared by 0 bases and J by 5 bases, with 9 bases of the junction left unmatched. This CDR3 comprises 16 residues. The CDR3 reads CAWSVFRGTGHQPQHF. CDR3 nucleotides: TGTGCCTGGAGTGTATTCAGGGGGACAGGCCATCAGCCCCAGCATTTT.

This clonotype was seen at least ten times. J is TRBJ2-6 and V is TRBV3-1, with 11 nucleotides matching TRBD2. V trimming: 0 bases; J trimming: 0 bases; junction bases outside the gene matches: 13. The V gene's germline CDR1 is LGHDT and CDR2 YNNKEL (reference sequence). CDR3 length equals 22 residues. CDR3 in DNA: TGTGCCAGCAGCCAAGATTCGGACGCTAGCGGGAGGACCTTCTCTGGGGCCAACGTCCTGACTTTC. Encoded protein: CASSQDSDASGRTFSGANVLTF.

This clonotype came up many times. V is TRBV29-1 and J is TRBJ2-2; the match to TRBD1 covers 8 bases. Germline CDR1 SQVTM, CDR2 ANQGSEA. The CDR3 contains 17 residues. With 3 bases clipped from V and 1 base from J, the junction kept 10 bases outside the gene matches. CDR3: CSVELGRGTGNTGELFF. CDR3 coding DNA: TGCAGCGTTGAGCTGGGCCGCGGGACAGGGAACACCGGGGAGCTGTTTTTT.

This clonotype occurred many times. The J gene is TRBJ1-5, the V gene TRBV5-1; a weak D match, TRBD1 (6 bases). The germline gives CDR1 SGHRS, CDR2 YFSETQ. V shed 4 bases and J shed 5 bases, with 13 bases lying between them. The CDR3 totals 14 residues. Here the CDR3 DNA reads TGCGCCAGCAGCCCCGGGACACCTTATCAGCCCCAGCATTTT. It is translated as CASSPGTPYQPQHF.

Many counts were recorded for this clonotype. The rearrangement uses TRBV5-1 and TRBJ2-1; D is possibly TRBD1 (6 bases). Trimming cost V 3 bases and J 2 bases, with 18 bases left between them. The V gene's germline CDR1 is SGHRS and CDR2 YFSETQ. The CDR3 length is 17 residues. The CDR3 DNA is TGCGCCAGCAGCTGGGGGCACCCCGGGCGGGCCTACAATGAGCAGTTCTTC. Translating gives CASSWGHPGRAYNEQFF.

In its sample, this clonotype was seen many times. The rearrangement uses TRBV20-1 and TRBJ2-7; D is undetermined. Between the trimmed V and J ends, which lost 5 bases and 0 bases, there was a span of 8 bases. CDR3 length: 12 amino acids. Germline V gene sequence: CDR1 DFQATT, CDR2 SNEGSKA (reference sequence). DNA of the CDR3: TGCAGTGCTCGCGGTGGCTCCTACGAGCAGTACTTC. Its protein is CSARGGSYEQYF.

This clonotype was detected many times. The rearrangement uses TRBV5-1 and TRBJ1-1, with TRBD1 as a possible D gene (5 bases). The germline V gene encodes CDR1 SGHRS and CDR2 YFSETQ. V was shortened by 4 bases and J by 6 bases, with 19 bases between the two germline ends. There are 15 residues in the CDR3. This CDR3 reads CASSLRGRGVAEAFF. The CDR3 DNA sequence: TGCGCCAGCAGCCTGAGGGGTAGGGGCGTCGCTGAAGCTTTCTTT.

This clonotype was seen repeatedly, ten times or more. The chain employs TRBV2 and TRBJ2-2, with 8 bases matching TRBD1. Germline CDR1 is SNHLY and CDR2 is FYNNEI. CDR3 length: 14 amino acids. The V segment lost 8 bases and the J segment 7 bases; nucleotides outside the gene matches: 9. The CDR3 here is CASQGAGAGGELFF. The CDR3 bases are TGTGCCAGCCAGGGGGCAGGGGCCGGCGGGGAGCTGTTTTTT.

In its sample, this clonotype was seen many times. The CDR3 DNA is TGTGCCAGCAGTTACTCCAAGCAAACTGAAGCTTTCTTT. This gives the protein CASSYSKQTEAFF. This sequence joins TRBV6-5 and TRBJ1-1; D gene uncertain. This CDR3 is built from 13 residues. The germline V gene encodes CDR1 MNHEY and CDR2 SVGAGI. Between the trimmed V and J ends, which lost 0 bases and 5 bases, there was a span of 7 bases.

This clonotype was recorded many times. The chain couples TRBV7-9 to TRBJ2-5, with D possibly matching TRBD2 (6 bases). This CDR3 spans 13 amino acids. Germline V lookup: CDR1 SEHNR, CDR2 FQNEAQ (reference sequence). The V gene lost 3 bases and the J gene lost 5 bases, with 10 bases spanning the gap. The CDR3 here is CASSLTRDETQYF. CDR3 bases: TGTGCCAGCAGCTTGACTAGAGATGAGACCCAGTACTTC.